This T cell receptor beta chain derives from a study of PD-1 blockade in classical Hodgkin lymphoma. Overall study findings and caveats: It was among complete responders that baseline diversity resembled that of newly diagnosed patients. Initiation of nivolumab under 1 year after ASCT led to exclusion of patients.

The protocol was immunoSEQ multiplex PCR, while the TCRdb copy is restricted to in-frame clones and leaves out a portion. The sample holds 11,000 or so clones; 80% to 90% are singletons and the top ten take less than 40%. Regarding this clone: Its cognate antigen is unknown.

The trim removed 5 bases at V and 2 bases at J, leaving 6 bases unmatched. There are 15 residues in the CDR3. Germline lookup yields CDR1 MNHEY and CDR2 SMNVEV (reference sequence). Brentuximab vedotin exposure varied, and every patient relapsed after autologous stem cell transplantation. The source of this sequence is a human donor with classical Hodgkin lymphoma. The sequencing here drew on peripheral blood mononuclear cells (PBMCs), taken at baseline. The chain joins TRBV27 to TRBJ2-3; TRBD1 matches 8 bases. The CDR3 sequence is CASSPRGQATDTQYF. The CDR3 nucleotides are TGTGCCAGCAGTCCCCGGGGACAGGCCACAGATACGCAGTATTTT.